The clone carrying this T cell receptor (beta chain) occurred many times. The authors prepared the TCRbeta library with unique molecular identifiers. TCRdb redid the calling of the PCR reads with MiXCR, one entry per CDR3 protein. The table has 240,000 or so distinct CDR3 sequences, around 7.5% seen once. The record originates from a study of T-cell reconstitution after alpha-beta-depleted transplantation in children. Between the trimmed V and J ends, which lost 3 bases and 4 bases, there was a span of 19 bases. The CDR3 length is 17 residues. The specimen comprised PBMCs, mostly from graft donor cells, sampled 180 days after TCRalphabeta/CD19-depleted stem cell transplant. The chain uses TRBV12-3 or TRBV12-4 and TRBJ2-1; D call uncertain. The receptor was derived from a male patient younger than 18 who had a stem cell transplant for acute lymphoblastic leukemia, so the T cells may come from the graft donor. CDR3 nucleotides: TGTGCCAGCAGTTTCCTGCAGGCCCCCACCTTTTACAATGAGCAGTTCTTC. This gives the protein CASSFLQAPTFYNEQFF.